The 3 T cell receptor beta chains given below trace back to one sample, sequenced in a study of T cell responses to AZD1222 COVID-19 vaccine listed by TCRdb under 2021. The receptor library was made with the immunoSEQ multiplex PCR assay. TCRdb retrieved this table from immuneACCESS and kept in-frame rearrangements only. Not all clones are present; in checked studies, unresolved V genes account for under half, and no reason is known for the remainder. The sample has about 70,000 clones on record, about 83% of them singletons. Roughly 9.8% of the sample belongs to the ten largest clones. This specimen's time point label, interpreted: baseline before first vaccination. Material: peripheral blood, obtained on day 0 of AZD1222 vaccination. The receptor source for this set is an adult in good health.

CDR3 in amino acids: CASSYSKGAGGPRREQFF. CDR3 nucleotide sequence: TGTGCCAGCAGTTACTCGAAGGGTGCGGGGGGGCCTCGTCGCGAGCAGTTCTTC. The chain combines TRBV6-2 or TRBV6-3 with TRBJ2-1; 9 bases line up with TRBD2. CDR3 size: 18 residues. Trimming took 0 bases from V and 10 from J; bases not matched to a gene: 16. Looked up from germline, CDR1 is MNHEY and CDR2 is SVGEGT.

The chain carries TRBV7-6 and TRBJ1-1, with D possibly TRBD1 on 6 matching bases. The CDR3 is 16 amino acids. The V end lost 6 bases, the J end lost 0 bases, and 17 bases lay between the germline ends. Looked up from germline, CDR1 is SGHVS and CDR2 is FNYEAQ. For the CDR3, the DNA is TGTGCCAGCAGTCCGCCGGGGGCGCGCCTGAACACTGAAGCTTTCTTT. Its translation: CASSPPGARLNTEAFF.

The V gene is TRBV28, the J gene TRBJ1-2; possible D gene TRBD1, 5 bases. The V and J ends lost 2 bases and 6 bases respectively, with 10 bases between them. The germline V gene has CDR1 MDHEN and CDR2 SYDVKM. The CDR3 contains 13 residues. The CDR3 DNA reads as TGTGCCAGCAGTTTACAGGGAATGAATGGCTACACCTTC. Amino acid sequence: CASSLQGMNGYTF.